A single sample gave rise to the 24 T cell receptor beta chains below, sequenced in a study of graft-versus-host responses after intestinal transplantation. Only in-frame clones appear in the TCRdb table, and some are missing; sequencing was by immunoSEQ multiplex PCR. The sample carries approximately 50,000 clones, 70% to 85% recorded once. For these TCRs, the target antigens are not known. Sequenced material: unstimulated CD4+ T cells sorted from spleen or lymph node cells, taken before transplant. These receptor sequences come from a human donor who was the organ donor for an intestinal transplant.

The genes are TRBV7-2 and TRBJ2-5, with 7 bases aligning to TRBD2. Looked up from germline, CDR1 is SGHTA and CDR2 is FQGNSA. The V and J ends lost 1 base and 1 base, in that order; junction bases with no gene match: 12. The CDR3 is 18 residues long. In DNA, the CDR3 is TGTGCCAGCAGCTTAGAGCCTATCTTTTCGGGGGGCCAAGAGACCCAGTACTTC. It is translated as CASSLEPIFSGGQETQYF.

V gene TRBV7-2 combines with J gene TRBJ2-7, with 8 bases fitting TRBD1. Unmatched junction bases numbered 1, after V lost 5 bases and J lost 4 bases. Looked up from germline, CDR1 is SGHTA and CDR2 is FQGNSA. The CDR3 covers 12 residues. This chain's CDR3 is CASSRQGYEQYF. CDR3 sequence (DNA): TGTGCCAGCAGCAGACAGGGGTACGAGCAGTACTTC.

The chain carries TRBV10-2 and TRBJ1-2, with D tentatively TRBD1 (6 bases). V lost 0 bases and J lost 4, with 6 bases in between. Germline CDR1 is WSHSY and CDR2 is SAAADI. CDR3 length equals 13 residues. The CDR3 region has the DNA TGCGCCAGCAGTGAGTCAGGGGGCTATGGCTACACCTTC. It encodes CASSESGGYGYTF.

This chain links TRBV7-9 with TRBJ1-5; 7 nucleotides match TRBD1. In germline, CDR1 is SEHNR, CDR2 FQNEAQ (reference sequence). V was pared by 2 bases and J by 2 bases, with 0 bases of the junction left unmatched. This CDR3 comprises 14 residues. CDR3 region: CASSLQGGNQPQHF. CDR3 coding DNA: TGTGCCAGCAGCTTACAGGGGGGCAATCAGCCCCAGCATTTT.

The chain is built from TRBV27 and TRBJ2-7; D is ambiguous. The germline gives CDR1 MNHEY, CDR2 SMNVEV (reference sequence). Between the trimmed V and J ends, which lost 2 bases and 1 base, there was a span of 9 bases. This CDR3 has 14 residues. The DNA of the CDR3 is TGTGCCAGCAGTTTACGGTTTGGGTCCTACGAGCAGTACTTC. Its translation: CASSLRFGSYEQYF.

The rearrangement uses TRBV11-2 and TRBJ2-5, with 10 positions matching TRBD2. This CDR3 has 17 amino acids. J lost 5 bases, V lost 2 bases, and 11 bases had no gene match. The germline CDR1 and CDR2 sequences are SGHAT and FQNNGV. DNA of the CDR3: TGTGCCAGCAGCTTAAGGTTTGGGCTAGCGGGGGTGGAGACCCAGTACTTC. Its protein product is CASSLRFGLAGVETQYF.

This chain connects TRBV12-5 to TRBJ2-2; 9 bases map to TRBD2. This CDR3 contains 15 residues. J gave up 7 bases and V 3 bases, and 6 bases lay outside the gene matches. The germline CDR1 and CDR2 sequences are LGHNT and FRNRAP. The CDR3 loop is CASGLGLAYGGELFF. DNA for the CDR3: TGTGCTAGTGGTTTAGGACTAGCGTATGGCGGGGAGCTGTTTTTT. Full variable domain (missing parts from reference TRBV12-5 and TRBJ2-2): DARVTQTPRHKVTEMGQEVTMRCQPILGHNTVFWYRQTMMQGLELLAYFRNRAPLDDSGMPKDRFSAEMPDATLATLKIQPSEPRDSAVYFCASGLGLAYGGELFFGEGSRLTVL.

This clone was detected only a few times. This chain connects TRBV4-2 to TRBJ2-7; D possibly corresponds to TRBD2 (7 bases). The CDR3 has 16 amino acids. Between the trimmed V and J ends, which lost 4 bases and 2 bases, there was a span of 18 bases. Germline V gene data show CDR1 as LGHNA and CDR2 as YNFKEQ. The CDR3 reads CASSPLPGGRAYEQYF. CDR3 coding DNA: TGTGCCAGCAGCCCCCTCCCGGGGGGCAGGGCCTACGAGCAGTACTTC.

The chain couples TRBV7-2 to TRBJ1-6; D gene ambiguous. The V gene lost 1 base and the J gene lost 9 bases, with 4 bases spanning the gap. Germline V lookup: CDR1 SGHTA, CDR2 FQGNSA. This CDR3 has 12 residues. The CDR3 protein is CASSLGVSPLHF. For the CDR3, the DNA is TGTGCCAGCAGCTTAGGGGTTTCACCCCTCCACTTT.

J is TRBJ1-1 and V is TRBV6-5; D is unresolved. There are 16 residues in the CDR3. From germline, CDR1 is MNHEY and CDR2 SVGAGI. The V end was cut by 2 bases, the J end by 0 bases, with 13 bases between. The CDR3 DNA follows: TGTGCCAGCAGTTACGGCTCCGGACGGATGAACACTGAAGCTTTCTTT. Protein product: CASSYGSGRMNTEAFF.

The chain couples TRBV5-1 to TRBJ2-5; perhaps TRBD2 as D (6 bases). The CDR3 is 16 residues long. CDR1 SGHRS and CDR2 YFSETQ come from the germline V gene. Trimming removed 4 bases from V and 2 bases from J, with 18 bases in between. The CDR3 protein is CASSPHSKRAQETQYF. CDR3 bases: TGCGCCAGCAGCCCCCACTCCAAGCGGGCACAAGAGACCCAGTACTTC.

J is TRBJ2-7 and V is TRBV5-1; D uncertain. The CDR3 extends over 14 amino acids. The germline CDR1 and CDR2 sequences are SGHRS and YFSETQ. V was pared by 0 bases and J by 3 bases, with 10 bases between. DNA for the CDR3: TGCGCCAGCAGCTTGGAAGTCAGGCACTACGAGCAGTACTTC. It encodes CASSLEVRHYEQYF.

The chain joins TRBV5-1 to TRBJ2-3; no clear D. CDR1 SGHRS and CDR2 YFSETQ come from the germline V gene. V gave up 1 base and J gave up 5 bases, with 8 bases separating them. This CDR3 is 13 amino acids long. The CDR3 sequence: CASSLRLGDTQYF. As DNA, the CDR3 is TGCGCCAGCAGCTTGCGATTGGGAGATACGCAGTATTTT.

The chain has TRBV5-6 and TRBJ2-7; D gene unclear. Trimming cost V 4 bases and J 2 bases, with 13 bases left between them. CDR3 length: 14 amino acids. Germline V lookup: CDR1 SGHDT, CDR2 YYEEEE. The CDR3 spells CASSPTDGAYEQYF. CDR3 nucleotide sequence: TGTGCCAGCAGCCCTACCGACGGAGCCTACGAGCAGTACTTC.

The chain links TRBV18 to TRBJ2-7, with D possibly matching TRBD2 (5 bases). V was pared by 1 base and J by 6 bases, with 10 bases between. Per germline, CDR1 KGHSH and CDR2 LQKENI. The CDR3 is 13 amino acids. CDR3 DNA: TGTGCCAGCTCACCACTTGAGGGCGGCGAGCAGTACTTC. Amino acids: CASSPLEGGEQYF.

This clone has a handful of counts. This chain joins TRBV11-1 and TRBJ2-1, with D possibly matching TRBD2 (6 bases). The germline V and J ends were trimmed by 1 base and 14 bases, with 9 bases remaining between them. Germline CDR1 is SGHAT and CDR2 is FQDESV (reference sequence). The CDR3 has 11 residues. The chain's CDR3 is CASSLGGVKFF. DNA for the CDR3: TGTGCCAGCAGCTTAGGGGGGGTGAAGTTCTTC.

The rearrangement links TRBV5-1 to TRBJ1-3; 9 nucleotides line up with TRBD1. This CDR3 region has 14 residues. J was trimmed by 7 bases and V by 1 base; bases with no gene match: 3. Per germline, CDR1 SGHRS and CDR2 YFSETQ. CDR3 sequence reads: CASSLLGQGNTIYF. CDR3 nucleotide sequence: TGCGCCAGCAGCTTGCTTGGACAGGGGAACACCATATATTTT.

V gene TRBV30 combines with J gene TRBJ1-1, with D possibly TRBD1 on 6 matching bases. There are 12 residues in the CDR3. From germline, CDR1 is GTSNPN and CDR2 SVGIG (reference sequence). Trimming removed 3 bases from V and 7 bases from J, with 12 bases in between. The CDR3 spells CAWRATGIEAFF. The CDR3 DNA reads as TGTGCCTGGAGGGCTACAGGGATTGAAGCTTTCTTT.

The chain links TRBV11-2 to TRBJ2-1; D is ambiguous. The V and J ends lost 5 bases and 5 bases respectively, with 13 bases between them. The CDR3 runs 14 residues. Germline lookup yields CDR1 SGHAT and CDR2 FQNNGV. As DNA, the CDR3 is TGTGCCAGCAGCCCGCGAGGTCAGGACAATGAGCAGTTCTTC. Protein: CASSPRGQDNEQFF.

The gene calls are TRBV1 and TRBJ2-5; the tabulated D call, TRBD2, remains unverified against the DNA. TRBV1 is a documented pseudogene. CDR3 length equals 19 residues. CDR3 protein: CTSFTFGVALNCWQETQYF. In DNA, the CDR3 is TGCACCAGTTTTACTTTCGGGGTGGCTTTAAATTGTTGGCAAGAGACCCAGTACTTC.

V is TRBV5-3 and J is TRBJ2-2; D not certain. TRBV5-3 has ORF status, its function being uncertain. V gave up 1 base and J gave up 1 base, with 14 bases separating them. The CDR3 has 17 amino acids. CDR3 protein: CARSLSWQDLNTGELFF. CDR3 coding DNA: TGTGCCAGAAGCTTGTCGTGGCAGGATCTGAACACCGGGGAGCTGTTTTTT.

The gene calls are TRBV10-3 and TRBJ2-3, with 10 bases that match TRBD2. Germline V gives CDR1 ENHRY, CDR2 SYGVKD. The CDR3 has 17 amino acids. V trimming: 6 bases; J trimming: 6 bases; junction bases outside the gene matches: 15. The CDR3 coding sequence is TGTGCCATCAGCGGAAGAGCAAAGCGGGAGGGCCTGGATACGCAGTATTTT. This encodes CAISGRAKREGLDTQYF.

V usage is TRBV6-5 and J usage is TRBJ2-7; 11 nucleotides match TRBD2. Trimming at V came to 8 bases and at J to 7 bases, leaving 4 bases not matched to a gene. Germline V CDR1 and CDR2: MNHEY, SVGAGI. CDR3 size: 12 residues. CDR3 sequence: CASAGTSGEQYF. CDR3 DNA sequence: TGTGCCAGCGCCGGGACTAGCGGAGAGCAGTACTTC.

This rearrangement joins TRBV6-6 to TRBJ2-3; 8 bases fit TRBD2. This CDR3 region has 16 residues. Germline V gene sequence: CDR1 MNHNY, CDR2 SVGAGI (reference sequence). V lost 3 bases and J lost 2; bases outside the gene matches: 7. CDR3 sequence reads: CASSYTGGGPTDTQYF. The CDR3 coding sequence is TGTGCCAGCAGTTATACCGGCGGGGGGCCCACAGATACGCAGTATTTT.